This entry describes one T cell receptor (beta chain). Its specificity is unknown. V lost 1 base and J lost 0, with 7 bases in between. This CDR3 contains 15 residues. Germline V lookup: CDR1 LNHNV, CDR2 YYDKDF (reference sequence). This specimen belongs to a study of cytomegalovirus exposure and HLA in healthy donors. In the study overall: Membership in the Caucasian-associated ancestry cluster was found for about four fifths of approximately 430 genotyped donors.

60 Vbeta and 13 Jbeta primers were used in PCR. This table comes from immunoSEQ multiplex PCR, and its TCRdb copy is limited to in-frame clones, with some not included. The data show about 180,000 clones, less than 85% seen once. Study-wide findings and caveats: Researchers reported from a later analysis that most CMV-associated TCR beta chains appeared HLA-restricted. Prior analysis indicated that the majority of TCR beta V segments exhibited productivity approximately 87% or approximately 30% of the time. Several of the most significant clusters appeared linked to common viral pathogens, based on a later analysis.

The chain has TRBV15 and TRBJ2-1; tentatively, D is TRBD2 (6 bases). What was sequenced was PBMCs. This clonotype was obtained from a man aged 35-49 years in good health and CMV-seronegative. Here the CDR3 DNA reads TGTGCCACCAGCAGAGGGGACTTCTCCTACAATGAGCAGTTCTTC. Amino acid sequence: CATSRGDFSYNEQFF.